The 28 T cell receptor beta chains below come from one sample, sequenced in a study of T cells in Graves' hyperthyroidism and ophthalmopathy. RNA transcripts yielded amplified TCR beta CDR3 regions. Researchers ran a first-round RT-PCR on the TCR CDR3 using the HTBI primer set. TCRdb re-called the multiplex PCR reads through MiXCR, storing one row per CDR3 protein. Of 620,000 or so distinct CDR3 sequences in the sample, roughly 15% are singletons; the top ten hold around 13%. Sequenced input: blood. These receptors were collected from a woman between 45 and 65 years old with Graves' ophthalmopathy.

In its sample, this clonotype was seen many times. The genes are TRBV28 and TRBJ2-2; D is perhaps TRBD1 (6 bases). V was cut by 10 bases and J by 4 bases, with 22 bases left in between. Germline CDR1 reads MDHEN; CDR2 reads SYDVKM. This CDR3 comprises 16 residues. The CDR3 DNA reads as TGTGCCACCGAAAGGCTAGAAACAGGGACCACCGGGGAGCTGTTTTTT. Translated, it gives CATERLETGTTGELFF.

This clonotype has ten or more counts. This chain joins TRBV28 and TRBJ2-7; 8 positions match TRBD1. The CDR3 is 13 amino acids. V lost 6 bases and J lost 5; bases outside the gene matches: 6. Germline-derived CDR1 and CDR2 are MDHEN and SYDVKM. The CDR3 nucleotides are TGTGCCAGCAGCATCGACAGGGGAAACGAGCAGTACTTC. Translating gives CASSIDRGNEQYF.

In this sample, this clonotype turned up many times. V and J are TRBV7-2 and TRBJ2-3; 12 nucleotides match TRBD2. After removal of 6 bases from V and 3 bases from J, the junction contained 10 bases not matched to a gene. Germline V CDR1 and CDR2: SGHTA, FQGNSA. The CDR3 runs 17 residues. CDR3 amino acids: CASRQLAGGSGTDTQYF. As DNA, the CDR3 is TGTGCCAGCAGGCAACTAGCGGGAGGATCGGGGACAGATACGCAGTATTTT.

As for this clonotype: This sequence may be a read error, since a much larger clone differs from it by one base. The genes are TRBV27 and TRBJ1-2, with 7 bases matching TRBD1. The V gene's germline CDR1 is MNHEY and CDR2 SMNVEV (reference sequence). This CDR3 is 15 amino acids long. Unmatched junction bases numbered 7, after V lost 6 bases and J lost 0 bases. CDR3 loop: CASRGRTGPNYGYTF. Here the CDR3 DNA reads TGTGCCAGCAGGGGGAGGACAGGACCTAACTATGGCTACACCTTC.

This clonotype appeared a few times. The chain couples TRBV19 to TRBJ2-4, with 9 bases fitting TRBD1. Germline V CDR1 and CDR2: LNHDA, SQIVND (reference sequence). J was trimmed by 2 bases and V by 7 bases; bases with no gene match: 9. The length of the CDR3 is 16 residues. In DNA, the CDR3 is TGTGCCAGTACCATAAGAGGGACAGGGTCCAAAAACATTCAGTACTTC. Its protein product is CASTIRGTGSKNIQYF.

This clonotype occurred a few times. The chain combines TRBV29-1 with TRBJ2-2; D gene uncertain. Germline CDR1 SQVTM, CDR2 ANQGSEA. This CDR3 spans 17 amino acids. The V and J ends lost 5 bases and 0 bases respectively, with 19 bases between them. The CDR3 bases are TGCAGCGTTCGTGGTTTAGAGGATGACTCGAACACCGGGGAGCTGTTTTTT. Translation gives CSVRGLEDDSNTGELFF.

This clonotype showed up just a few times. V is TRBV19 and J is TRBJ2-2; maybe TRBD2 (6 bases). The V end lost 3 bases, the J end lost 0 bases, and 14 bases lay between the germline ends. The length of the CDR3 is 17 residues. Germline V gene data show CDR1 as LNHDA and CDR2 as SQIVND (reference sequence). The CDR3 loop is CASSIVPGGANTGELFF. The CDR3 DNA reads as TGTGCCAGTAGTATTGTTCCCGGCGGGGCGAACACCGGGGAGCTGTTTTTT.

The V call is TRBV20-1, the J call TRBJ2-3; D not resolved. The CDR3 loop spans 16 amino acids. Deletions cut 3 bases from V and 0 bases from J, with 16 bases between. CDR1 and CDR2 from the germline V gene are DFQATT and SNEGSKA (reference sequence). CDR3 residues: CSARPGARTSTDTQYF. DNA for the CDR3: TGCAGTGCTAGGCCTGGAGCGAGAACTAGCACAGATACGCAGTATTTT.

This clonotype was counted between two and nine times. The CDR3 protein is CSARVRDQPQHF. The CDR3 DNA reads TGCAGTGCTAGGGTGAGGGATCAGCCCCAGCATTTT. The chain combines TRBV20-1 with TRBJ1-5; D gene ambiguous. Germline V gene sequence: CDR1 DFQATT, CDR2 SNEGSKA (reference sequence). V was clipped by 3 bases and J by 5 bases, with 8 bases between them. The CDR3 runs 12 residues.

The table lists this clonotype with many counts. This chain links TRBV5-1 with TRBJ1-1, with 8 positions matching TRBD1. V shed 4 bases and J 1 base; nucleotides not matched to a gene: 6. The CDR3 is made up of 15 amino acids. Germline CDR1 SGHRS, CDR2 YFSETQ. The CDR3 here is CASSKTGQGNTEAFF. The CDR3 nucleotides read TGCGCCAGCAGCAAAACAGGACAGGGGAACACTGAAGCTTTCTTT.

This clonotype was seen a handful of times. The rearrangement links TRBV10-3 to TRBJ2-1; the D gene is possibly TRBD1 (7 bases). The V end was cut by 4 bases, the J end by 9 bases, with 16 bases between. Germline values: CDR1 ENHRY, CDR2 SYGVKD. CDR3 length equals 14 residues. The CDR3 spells CAISALNQGGEQFF. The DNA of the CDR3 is TGTGCCATCAGTGCCCTTAATCAGGGGGGTGAGCAGTTCTTC.

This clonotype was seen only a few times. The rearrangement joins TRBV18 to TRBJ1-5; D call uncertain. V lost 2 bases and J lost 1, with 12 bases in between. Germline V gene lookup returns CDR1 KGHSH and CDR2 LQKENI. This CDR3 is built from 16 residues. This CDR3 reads CASSPAGRGSNQPQHF. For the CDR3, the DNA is TGTGCCAGCTCACCAGCCGGGCGCGGGAGCAATCAGCCCCAGCATTTT.

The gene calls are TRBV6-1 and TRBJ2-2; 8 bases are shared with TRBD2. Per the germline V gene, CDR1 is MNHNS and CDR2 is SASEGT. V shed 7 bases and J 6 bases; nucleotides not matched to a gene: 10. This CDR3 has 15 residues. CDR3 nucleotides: TGTGCCAGCACCCCGGGACTAGGATTCGCCGGGGAGCTGTTTTTT. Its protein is CASTPGLGFAGELFF.

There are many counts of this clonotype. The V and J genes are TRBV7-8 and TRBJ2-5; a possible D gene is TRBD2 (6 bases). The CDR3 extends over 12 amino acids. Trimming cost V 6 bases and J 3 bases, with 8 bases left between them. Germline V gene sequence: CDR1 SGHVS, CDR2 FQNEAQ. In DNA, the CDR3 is TGTGCCAGCAGTACGGGAGAAGAGACCCAGTACTTC. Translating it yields CASSTGEETQYF.

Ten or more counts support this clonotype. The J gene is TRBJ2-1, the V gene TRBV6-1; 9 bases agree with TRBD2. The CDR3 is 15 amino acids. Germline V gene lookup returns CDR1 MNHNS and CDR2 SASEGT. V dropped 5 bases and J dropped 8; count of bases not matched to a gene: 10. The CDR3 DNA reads TGTGCCAGCAGTTCCTTAGCGGGAGTGGGGCATGAGCAGTTCTTC. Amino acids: CASSSLAGVGHEQFF.

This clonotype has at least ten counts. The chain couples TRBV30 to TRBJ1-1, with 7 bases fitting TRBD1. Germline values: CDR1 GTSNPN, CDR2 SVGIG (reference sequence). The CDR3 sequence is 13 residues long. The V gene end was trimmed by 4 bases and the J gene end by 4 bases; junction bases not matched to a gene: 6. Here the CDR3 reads CAWTSQGGTEAFF. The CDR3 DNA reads TGTGCCTGGACCAGCCAGGGGGGCACTGAAGCTTTCTTT.

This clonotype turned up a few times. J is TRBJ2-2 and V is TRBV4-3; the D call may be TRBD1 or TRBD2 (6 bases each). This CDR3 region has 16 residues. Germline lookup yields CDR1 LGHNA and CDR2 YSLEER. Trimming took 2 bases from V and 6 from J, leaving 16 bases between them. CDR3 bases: TGCGCCAGCAGCCAACGGGGGCCCTCCTGGTCCGGGGAGCTGTTTTTT. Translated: CASSQRGPSWSGELFF.

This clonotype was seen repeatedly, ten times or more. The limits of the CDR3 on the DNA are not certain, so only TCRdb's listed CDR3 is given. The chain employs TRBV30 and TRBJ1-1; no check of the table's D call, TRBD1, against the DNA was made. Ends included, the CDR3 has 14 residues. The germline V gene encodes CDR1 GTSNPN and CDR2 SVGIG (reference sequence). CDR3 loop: CAWSVFGQGARTFF.

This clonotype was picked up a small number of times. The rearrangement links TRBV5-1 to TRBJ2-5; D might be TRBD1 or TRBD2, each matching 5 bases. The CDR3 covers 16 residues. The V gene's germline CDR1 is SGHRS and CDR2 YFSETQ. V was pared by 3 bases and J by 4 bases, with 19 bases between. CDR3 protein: CASSSVLGEYGETQYF. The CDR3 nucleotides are TGCGCCAGCAGCTCGGTCTTGGGGGAGTATGGAGAGACCCAGTACTTC. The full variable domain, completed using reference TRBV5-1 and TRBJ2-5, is KAGVTQTPRYLIKTRGQQVTLSCSPISGHRSVSWYQQTPGQGLQFLFEYFSETQRNKGNFPGRFSGRQFSNSRSEMNVSTLELGDSALYLCASSSVLGEYGETQYFGPGTRLLVL.

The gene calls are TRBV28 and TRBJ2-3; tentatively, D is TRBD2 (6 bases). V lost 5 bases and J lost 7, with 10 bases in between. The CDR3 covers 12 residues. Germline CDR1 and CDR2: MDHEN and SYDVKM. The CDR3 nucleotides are TGTGCCAGCAGTCTAGCGACAAATACGCAGTATTTT. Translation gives CASSLATNTQYF.

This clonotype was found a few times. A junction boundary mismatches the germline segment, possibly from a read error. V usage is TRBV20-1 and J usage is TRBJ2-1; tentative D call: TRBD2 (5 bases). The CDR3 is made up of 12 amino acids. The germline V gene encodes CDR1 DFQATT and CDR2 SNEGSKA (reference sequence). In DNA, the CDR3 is TGCAGTGCCAGAGGGCCGGGCCAAAGTGGGTTCTTC. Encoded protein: CSARGPGQSGFF.

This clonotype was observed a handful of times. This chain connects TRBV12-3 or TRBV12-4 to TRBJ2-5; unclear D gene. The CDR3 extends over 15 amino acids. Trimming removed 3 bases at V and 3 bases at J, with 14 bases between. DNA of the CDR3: TGTGCCAGCAGTTTTGGGTGGATCAGCGAAGAGACCCAGTACTTC. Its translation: CASSFGWISEETQYF.

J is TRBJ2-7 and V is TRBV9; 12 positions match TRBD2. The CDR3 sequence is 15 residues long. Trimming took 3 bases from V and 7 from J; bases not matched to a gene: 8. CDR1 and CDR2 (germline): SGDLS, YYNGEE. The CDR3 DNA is TGTGCCAGCAGCGGGGGGACTAGCGGGCAGGGAGAGCAGTACTTC. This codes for CASSGGTSGQGEQYF.

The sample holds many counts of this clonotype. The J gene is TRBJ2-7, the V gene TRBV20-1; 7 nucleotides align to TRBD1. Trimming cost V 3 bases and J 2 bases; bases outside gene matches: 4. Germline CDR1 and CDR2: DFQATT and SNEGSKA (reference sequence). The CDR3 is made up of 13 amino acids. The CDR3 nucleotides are TGCAGTGCTAGCGGGACAGACACCTACGAGCAGTACTTC. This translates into CSASGTDTYEQYF.

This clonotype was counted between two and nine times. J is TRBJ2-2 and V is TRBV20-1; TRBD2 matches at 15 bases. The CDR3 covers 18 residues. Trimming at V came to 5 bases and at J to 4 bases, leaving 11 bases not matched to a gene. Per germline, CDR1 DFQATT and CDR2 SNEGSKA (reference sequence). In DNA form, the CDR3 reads TGCAGTGCTGCCGGACTAGCGGGAGGGAAGGTTGGCACCGGGGAGCTGTTTTTT. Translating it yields CSAAGLAGGKVGTGELFF.

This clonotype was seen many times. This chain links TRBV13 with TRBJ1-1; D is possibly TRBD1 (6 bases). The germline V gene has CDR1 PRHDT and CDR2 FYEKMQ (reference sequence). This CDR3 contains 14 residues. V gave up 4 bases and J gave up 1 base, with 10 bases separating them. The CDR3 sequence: CASSSSGQNTEAFF. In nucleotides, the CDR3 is TGTGCCAGCAGCTCCTCGGGACAGAACACTGAAGCTTTCTTT.

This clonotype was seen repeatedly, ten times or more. The CDR3 reads CASSSQGAAITEAFF. The CDR3 nucleotides read TGTGCCAGCAGTTCCCAGGGGGCAGCTATCACTGAAGCTTTCTTT. The rearrangement uses TRBV27 and TRBJ1-1; 8 positions match TRBD1. Germline V gene lookup returns CDR1 MNHEY and CDR2 SMNVEV (reference sequence). This CDR3 has 15 residues. V gave up 4 bases and J gave up 4 bases; unmatched junction bases: 8.

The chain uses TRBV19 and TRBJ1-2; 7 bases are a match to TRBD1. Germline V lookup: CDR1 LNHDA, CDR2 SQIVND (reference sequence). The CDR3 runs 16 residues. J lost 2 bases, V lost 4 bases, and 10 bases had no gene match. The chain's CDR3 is CASSTRVDRENYGYTF. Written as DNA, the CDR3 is TGTGCCAGTAGTACCCGAGTTGACAGGGAGAACTATGGCTACACCTTC.